The next 5 T cell receptor beta chains were all read from a single sample in a study of vaccination effects on CD4 cells after COVID-19. ViraFEST assay sequencing came after antigen-specific CD4+ T cells were expanded with viral peptide pools. Investigators separated out CD4+ T cells once approximately 11 days of culture had passed. Each participant was given two doses of one vaccine (BNT162b2 or mRNA-1273). Only in-frame clones appear in the TCRdb table, and some are missing; sequencing was by immunoSEQ multiplex PCR. The data show around 30,000 clones, 72% seen once. Their antigen targets remain unknown. Source: CD4+ T cells from PBMCs cultured with HCoV-229E spike peptides, taken after COVID-19 vaccination. The receptors derive from a human donor who received a COVID-19 vaccine.

The chain couples TRBV10-3 to TRBJ1-5; D remains unclear. From germline, CDR1 is ENHRY and CDR2 SYGVKD. The CDR3 spans 14 residues. V lost 0 bases, J lost 4 bases, and 7 bases lay in between. In DNA, the CDR3 is TGTGCCATCAGTGAGTCACCGGGGAATCAGCCCCAGCATTTT. This translates into CAISESPGNQPQHF.

This sequence joins TRBV29-1 and TRBJ2-5; D ambiguous. This CDR3 region has 13 residues. Trimming removed 7 bases from V and 5 bases from J, with 17 bases in between. CDR1 and CDR2 (germline): SQVTM, ANQGSEA. CDR3: CSAERVLVETQYF. In nucleotides, the CDR3 is TGCAGCGCCGAAAGGGTTTTGGTTGAGACCCAGTACTTC.

By proportion, this clone is medium-sized. The chain carries TRBV6-1 and TRBJ1-4, with unresolved D. The CDR3 spans 14 residues. Trimming stripped 1 base from V and 4 bases from J, with 7 bases between. In germline, CDR1 is MNHNS, CDR2 SASEGT. The chain's CDR3 is CASSEGTLNEKLFF. CDR3 bases: TGTGCCAGCAGTGAAGGGACCCTTAATGAAAAACTGTTTTTT.

This clone occurred a few times. The rearrangement joins TRBV7-9 to TRBJ2-2; TRBD1 matches at 9 bases. The CDR3 totals 16 residues. Germline CDR1 is SEHNR and CDR2 is FQNEAQ (reference sequence). Germline trimming cut 6 bases from V and 7 bases from J; bases unmatched to any gene: 12. For the CDR3, the DNA is TGTGCCAGCAGTTCAAGACGGACAGGGGACAGCGGGGAGCTGTTTTTT. This gives the protein CASSSRRTGDSGELFF.

This rearrangement joins TRBV6-1 to TRBJ2-3, with D perhaps matching TRBD1 (5 bases). This CDR3 spans 17 amino acids. Deletions cut 2 bases from V and 1 base from J, with 16 bases between. Germline loops: CDR1 MNHNS, CDR2 SASEGT. The CDR3 DNA reads TGTGCCAGCAGTGAAAGTCGGCAGGGTGAAGGCACAGATACGCAGTATTTT. Residues: CASSESRQGEGTDTQYF.